The clone carrying this TCR beta chain was detected only once. Its specificity is unknown. Sequence at one end of the junction differs from germline and may be a read error. Using RNA template, CDR3s of TCR alpha and beta were amplified with iRepertoire arm-PCR. TCRdb analysed the multiplex PCR reads with MiXCR anew, one entry per CDR3 protein. The sample lists 100,000 to 150,000 distinct CDR3 sequences, under 30% occurring once. This CDR3 spans 14 amino acids. Germline-derived CDR1 and CDR2 are SGHTA and FQGTGA. The entry originates in a study of glioma-infiltrating T cells. Study-level points and caveats: Very few CDR3 sequences were shared between tissue and blood.

Sequences were obtained from glioma tissue, nonneoplastic brain tissue, or PBMCs (not recorded which). The origin of this receptor is a human donor with low-grade glioma or glioblastoma, undergoing nonglioma brain surgery, or in good health (not recorded which). The chain has TRBV7-3 and TRBJ1-1; 7 bases agree with TRBD1. Here the CDR3 DNA reads TGTGCCAGCAGCCAGGGACAGTCATTCACTGACGCTTTCTTT. Protein sequence: CASSQGQSFTDAFF.